This TCR beta chain was obtained from a study of OX40 agonist ivuxolimab in advanced cancers. Study overall: Patients were treated with intravenous ivuxolimab, dosed at 0.01 to 10 mg/kg and infused every 2 weeks. The dose-escalation cohort was about 87% male, with a mean age of about 56 years, ranging about 23 to 80. Study results and caveats: Clonal expansion was among the lowest in partial responders at 0.1-3.0 mg/kg, especially CD8+. On average, CD8+ T cells showed a greater number of expanded clones than CD4+.

The CDR3 is 12 residues long. V lost 10 bases, J lost 10 bases, and 19 bases lay in between. Germline-derived CDR1 and CDR2 are MNHNY and SVGAGI (reference sequence). TCRdb keeps only in-frame clones here, not all; method: immunoSEQ multiplex PCR. There are about 62,000 clones in the sample; around 79% occur only once, and approximately 10% lies in the top ten. On this clone itself: Its cognate antigen is unknown.

V gene TRBV6-6 combines with J gene TRBJ1-1, with D possibly matching TRBD1 (5 bases). The source is an adult with an advanced solid tumor such as melanoma, head and neck, liver or kidney cancer. The specimen was CD4+ or CD8+ T cells sorted from blood, collected in a trial of the OX40 agonist ivuxolimab. In DNA, the CDR3 is TGTGCCACCCGAGACGTGGGCAGGGCAGCTTTCTTT. Translation gives CATRDVGRAAFF.